This note documents a single T cell receptor (beta chain) sequence. The antigen is not known. The sample comes from a study of T cell repertoires in cytomegalovirus infection. Study background: Selected CMV epitopes included recently identified HLA-C-restricted ones as well as well-studied HLA-B-restricted ones.

The CDR3 loop spans 17 amino acids. Germline CDR1 reads LNHDA; CDR2 reads SQIVND (reference sequence). With 4 bases removed from V and 2 bases from J, the gap between germline ends came to 18 bases. TCRdb called the reads again in MiXCR, with one record for every CDR3 protein. This sample has about 830,000 distinct CDR3 sequences, with 32% found just once. The sequenced sample was cultured CD8+ T cells from PBMCs, obtained from culture after CMV antigen stimulation. The receptor comes from a human donor in good health (CMV status not recorded). Some clones in this sample may be carry-over from other donors' samples. The genes are TRBV19 and TRBJ1-5; a possible D gene is TRBD1 (6 bases). The CDR3 DNA follows: TGTGCCAGTAGTACCAAAGCGGGGGCGCAGGGCAATCAGCCCCAGCATTTT. Translated, it gives CASSTKAGAQGNQPQHF. The variable domain in full, completed from reference TRBV19 and TRBJ1-5, reads DGGITQSPKYLFRKEGQNVTLSCEQNLNHDAMYWYRQDPGQGLRLIYYSQIVNDFQKGDIAEGYSVSREKKESFPLTVTSAQKNPTAFYLCASSTKAGAQGNQPQHFGDGTRLSIL.